This T cell receptor (beta chain) was recorded in a study of T cell responses to AZD1222 COVID-19 vaccine. Broader study findings: White British donors predominated, females outnumbered males, and clonal diversity was possibly underestimated. Unmutated variant regions are reportedly targeted by nearly half of spike-specific TCRs.

Comment on this clone: Its specificity is not known.

Clones were sequenced by immunoSEQ multiplex PCR, and TCRdb holds only the in-frame ones, with some missing. The sample holds over 100,000 clones, roughly 84% seen once. The receptor's source is an adult in good health. Here the sequenced sample was peripheral blood, taken on day 0 of AZD1222 vaccination.

CDR3 loop: CASTPRGADTEAFF. CDR3 nucleotide sequence: TGTGCCAGCACCCCTCGGGGGGCGGACACTGAAGCTTTCTTT. The rearrangement joins TRBV7-9 to TRBJ1-1, with D maybe TRBD1 (6 bases). Germline-derived CDR1 and CDR2 are SEHNR and FQNEAQ (reference sequence). The CDR3 has 14 amino acids. V lost 7 bases and J lost 3, with 15 bases in between. Combining the CDR3 with reference TRBV7-9 and TRBJ1-1 gives the whole variable domain DTGVSQNPRHKITKRGQNVTFRCDPISEHNRLYWYRQTLGQGPEFLTYFQNEAQLEKSRLLSDRFSAERPKGSFSTLEIQRTEQGDSAMYLCASTPRGADTEAFFGQGTRLTVV.